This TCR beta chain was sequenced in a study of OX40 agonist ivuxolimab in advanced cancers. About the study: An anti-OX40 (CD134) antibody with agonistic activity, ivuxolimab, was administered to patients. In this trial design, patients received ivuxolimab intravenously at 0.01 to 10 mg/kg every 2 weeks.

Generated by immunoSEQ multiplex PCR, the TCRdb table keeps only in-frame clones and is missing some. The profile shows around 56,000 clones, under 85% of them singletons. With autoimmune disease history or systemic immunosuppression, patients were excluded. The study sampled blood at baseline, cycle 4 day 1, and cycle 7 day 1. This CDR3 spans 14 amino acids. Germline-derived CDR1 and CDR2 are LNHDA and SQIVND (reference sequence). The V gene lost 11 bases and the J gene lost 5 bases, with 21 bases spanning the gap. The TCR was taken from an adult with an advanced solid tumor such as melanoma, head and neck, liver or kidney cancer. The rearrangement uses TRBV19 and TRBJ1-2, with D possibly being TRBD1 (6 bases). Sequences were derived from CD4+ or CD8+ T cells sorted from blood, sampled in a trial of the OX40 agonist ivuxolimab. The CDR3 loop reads CASMSGEVGYGYTF. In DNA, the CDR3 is TGTGCCTCCATGTCAGGGGAGGTCGGATATGGCTACACCTTC.